This T cell receptor beta chain emerged from a study of blood T cells in healthy people across ages. As concerns this clonotype: What it binds is not known.

CDR1 and CDR2 (germline): MNHEY, SVGEGT. This CDR3 is built from 14 residues. The germline V and J ends were trimmed by 6 bases and 1 base, with 13 bases remaining between them. Then a second PCR, running roughly 6 to 12 cycles, was carried out with a sample-barcoded 5' primer and a J-beta primer mix. TCRdb reprocessed the 5' RACE reads via MiXCR and lists one record per CDR3 protein. The repertoire holds about 1.7 million distinct CDR3 sequences, with 25% to 30% as singletons. General study findings and limits: There was no known CMV status for donors, so expanded clonotype changes were possibly confounded. Naive CD4+ cell counts and diversity both ran higher in long-lived than in aged donors.

The chain links TRBV6-2 or TRBV6-3 to TRBJ2-7; tentatively, D is TRBD2 (6 bases). This clonotype was sampled from a woman in her twenties or thirties in good health. Sequencing was done on a sample of blood. The CDR3 DNA is TGTGCCAGCAGACCCGAGGGGACTTCCTACGAGCAGTACTTC. This gives the protein CASRPEGTSYEQYF.